Listed below are T cell receptor beta chains from one sample, sequenced in a study of T cell changes during pregnancy in multiple sclerosis. Using immunoSEQ multiplex PCR, the repertoire was profiled, and TCRdb retains in-frame clones only, with some absent. The table includes more than 15,000 clones, about 83% detected once. Material: CD8+ T cells from peripheral blood mononuclear cells, obtained after pregnancy. These receptors all stem from a female donor in good health, enrolled as a control in a pregnancy study. The CDR3 runs from the conserved cysteine through the conserved F or W. The D gene is left open where the match is weak. Expanded clones are given a class, and other clones once, few, many or no size at all.

v_call	clone_size	j_call	cdr3_length	d_call	cdr3_aa	cdr3_nt
TRBV6-4	NA	TRBJ2-1	13	TRBD2	CASGTSSYNEQFF	TGTGCCAGCGGGACTAGCTCCTACAATGAGCAGTTCTTC
TRBV9	NA	TRBJ1-1	14	NA	CASSVDSLGTEAFF	TGTGCCAGCAGCGTAGACAGCTTGGGCACTGAAGCTTTCTTT
TRBV30	NA	TRBJ1-4	15	NA	CAWSEADSSNEKLFF	TGTGCCTGGAGTGAGGCGGACAGCTCAAATGAAAAACTGTTTTTT
TRBV7-2	NA	TRBJ2-2	16	TRBD2	CASTTAGGVMVGELFF	TGTGCCAGCACCACGGCGGGGGGCGTTATGGTCGGGGAGCTGTTTTTT
TRBV19	NA	TRBJ1-6	17	TRBD1	CASSIAPDRGYNSPLHF	TGTGCCAGTAGTATAGCCCCGGACAGGGGCTATAATTCACCCCTCCACTTT
TRBV7-2	once	TRBJ2-7	14	TRBD1	CASSPGQGGYEQYF	TGTGCCAGCAGCCCGGGACAGGGAGGATACGAGCAGTACTTC
TRBV10-1	NA	TRBJ1-5	15	TRBD1	CASSDRGYSNQPQHF	TGCGCCAGCAGTGACAGGGGGTATAGCAATCAGCCCCAGCATTTT
TRBV27	NA	TRBJ2-7	17	TRBD2	CASSLSSGTSSSYEQYF	TGTGCCAGCAGTTTATCTTCCGGGACTAGCTCTTCCTACGAGCAGTACTTC
TRBV27	NA	TRBJ2-4	13	NA	CASSSRAKNIQYF	TGTGCCAGCAGTTCTAGGGCCAAAAACATTCAGTACTTC
TRBV7-9	once	TRBJ2-5	12	NA	CASSQYQETQYF	TGTGCCAGCAGCCAGTACCAAGAGACCCAGTACTTC
TRBV9	NA	TRBJ2-1	11	TRBD1	CASSGDRRQFF	TGTGCCAGCAGCGGGGACAGGCGGCAGTTCTTC
TRBV15	few	TRBJ1-6	16	NA	CATSRTRVKENSPLHF	TGTGCCACCAGCAGGACCAGGGTGAAGGAAAATTCACCCCTCCACTTT
TRBV27	NA	TRBJ1-2	13	NA	CATYGGGLDGYTF	TGTGCCACTTATGGGGGGGGCTTGGATGGCTACACCTTC
TRBV28	NA	TRBJ2-7	14	TRBD2	CASTRRAGRVEQYF	TGTGCCAGCACCCGAAGGGCAGGGAGGGTCGAGCAGTACTTC
TRBV6-4	NA	TRBJ2-1	17	TRBD2	CASSDSETSGGANEQFF	TGTGCCAGCAGTGACTCAGAGACTAGCGGGGGGGCAAATGAGCAGTTCTTC
TRBV7-9	NA	TRBJ2-7	13	NA	CASSRTSPYEQYF	TGTGCCAGCAGCCGCACTTCACCCTACGAGCAGTACTTC
TRBV9	NA	TRBJ2-7	15	TRBD2	CASSPGTSGGREQYF	TGTGCCAGCAGCCCCGGGACTAGCGGGGGGCGAGAGCAGTACTTC
TRBV5-6	NA	TRBJ1-6	14	TRBD1	CASSLDRGASPLHF	TGTGCCAGCAGCTTGGACAGGGGGGCTTCACCCCTCCACTTT
TRBV6-1	NA	TRBJ1-5	16	TRBD1	CASSEKEGQGYQPQHF	TGTGCCAGCAGTGAAAAAGAAGGACAGGGCTATCAGCCCCAGCATTTT
TRBV6-6	NA	TRBJ1-1	14	NA	CASSPDNMNTEAFF	TGTGCCAGCAGTCCTGACAATATGAACACTGAAGCTTTCTTT
TRBV5-6	NA	TRBJ1-6	15	NA	CASSLGGNRESPLHF	TGTGCCAGCAGCTTAGGCGGGAACAGAGAGTCACCCCTCCACTTT
TRBV27	few	TRBJ1-2	12	TRBD1	CASGQGLYGYTF	TGTGCCTCCGGACAGGGCTTATATGGCTACACCTTC
TRBV11-2	NA	TRBJ2-1	15	NA	CASTLQAGPYNEQFF	TGTGCCAGCACCCTCCAGGCAGGGCCCTACAATGAGCAGTTCTTC
TRBV2	NA	TRBJ2-2	15	TRBD2	CASYRLAGDTGELFF	TGTGCCAGCTATAGACTAGCGGGGGACACCGGGGAGCTGTTTTTT
TRBV5-1	NA	TRBJ2-5	16	NA	CASSPLRESYQETQYF	TGCGCCAGCTCACCTCTGAGAGAGTCGTACCAAGAGACCCAGTACTTC
TRBV27	NA	TRBJ1-5	14	NA	CASNERAGDQPQHF	TGTGCCAGCAACGAGCGAGCAGGGGATCAGCCCCAGCATTTT
TRBV4-3	NA	TRBJ2-5	16	NA	CASSQDAGSAQETQYF	TGCGCCAGCAGCCAAGATGCGGGGTCAGCTCAAGAGACCCAGTACTTC
TRBV4-1	many	TRBJ1-1	14	NA	CASEGEGWNTEAFF	TGCGCCAGCGAAGGTGAGGGCTGGAACACTGAAGCTTTCTTT
TRBV10-1	NA	TRBJ1-6	15	NA	CASRRSVPNNSPLHF	TGCGCCAGCAGAAGATCAGTACCCAATAATTCACCCCTCCACTTT
TRBV29-1	once	TRBJ2-7	14	TRBD2	CSVGRDSRLDEQYF	TGCAGCGTGGGGAGGGATTCACGGTTGGACGAGCAGTACTTC
TRBV5-6	medium-sized	TRBJ2-5	16	NA	CASSLSGAGGQETQYF	TGTGCCAGCAGCTTGTCCGGCGCAGGGGGGCAAGAGACCCAGTACTTC
TRBV6-1	NA	TRBJ2-7	15	TRBD2	CASSGTSGSSVEQYF	TGTGCCAGCAGTGGAACTAGCGGGAGCTCGGTCGAGCAGTACTTC